This entry lists 5 T cell receptor beta chains sequenced from one sample in a study of monozygotic twins with inflammatory bowel disease. One entry per CDR3 protein, without DNA, is what TCRdb gives after re-calling the 5' RACE reads. The sample holds roughly 170,000 distinct CDR3 sequences. The sequenced sample consisted of blood. Source of these receptors: a human donor with ulcerative colitis or Crohn's disease, or a healthy co-twin of an affected twin (not recorded which).

The V and J genes are TRBV20-1 and TRBJ2-3; TCRdb's D call, TRBD2, is unchecked because there is no DNA. This CDR3 is built from 12 residues. CDR1 is DFQATT, CDR2 SNEGSKA, per germline (reference sequence). CDR3: CSASGSADTQYF.

The genes are TRBV5-1 and TRBJ2-5. The CDR3 runs 15 residues. Germline lookup yields CDR1 SGHRS and CDR2 YFSETQ. The CDR3 is CASSSERGDQETQYF. Supplemented by reference TRBV5-1 and TRBJ2-5, the full variable domain reads KAGVTQTPRYLIKTRGQQVTLSCSPISGHRSVSWYQQTPGQGLQFLFEYFSETQRNKGNFPGRFSGRQFSNSRSEMNVSTLELGDSALYLCASSSERGDQETQYFGPGTRLLVL.

The genes are TRBV6-5 and TRBJ1-3; TCRdb returns TRBD1, unconfirmable since there is no DNA. The CDR3 spans 18 residues. Germline V gene lookup returns CDR1 MNHEY and CDR2 SVGAGI. This CDR3 reads CASSYLQARRGQGNTIYF.

The J gene is TRBJ2-2, the V gene TRBV7-9. CDR3 size: 15 residues. Per the germline V gene, CDR1 is SEHNR and CDR2 is FQNEAQ (reference sequence). The CDR3 loop reads CASSLGQGLTGELFF.

The CDR3 reads CASSLGGTSGQETQYF. This chain uses TRBV7-6 with TRBJ2-5; with no DNA, the TCRdb D assignment of TRBD2 cannot be verified. The CDR3 loop spans 16 amino acids. Germline V CDR1 and CDR2: SGHVS, FNYEAQ.